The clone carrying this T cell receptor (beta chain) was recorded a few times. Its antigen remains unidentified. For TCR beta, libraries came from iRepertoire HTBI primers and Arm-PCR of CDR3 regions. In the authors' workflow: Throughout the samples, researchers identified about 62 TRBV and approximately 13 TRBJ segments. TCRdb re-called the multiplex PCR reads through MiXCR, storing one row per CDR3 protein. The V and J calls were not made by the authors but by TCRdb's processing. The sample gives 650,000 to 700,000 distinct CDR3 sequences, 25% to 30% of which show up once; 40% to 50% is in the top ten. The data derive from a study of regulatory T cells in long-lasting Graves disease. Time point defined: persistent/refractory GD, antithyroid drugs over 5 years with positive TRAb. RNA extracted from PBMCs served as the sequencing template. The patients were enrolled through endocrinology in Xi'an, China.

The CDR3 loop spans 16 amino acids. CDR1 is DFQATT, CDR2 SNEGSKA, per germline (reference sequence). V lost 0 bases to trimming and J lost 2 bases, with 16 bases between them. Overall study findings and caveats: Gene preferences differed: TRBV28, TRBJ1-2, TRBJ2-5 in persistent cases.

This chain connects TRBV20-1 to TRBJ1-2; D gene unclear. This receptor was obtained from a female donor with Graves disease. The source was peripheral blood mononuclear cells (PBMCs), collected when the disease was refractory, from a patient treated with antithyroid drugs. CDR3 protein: CSARDTKQPRNYGYTF. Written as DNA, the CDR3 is TGCAGTGCTAGAGATACAAAACAGCCGAGGAACTATGGCTACACCTTC.